The 23 T cell receptor beta chains reported below all come from one sample, sequenced in a study of blood T cell repertoires in COVID-19. The protocol was immunoSEQ multiplex PCR, while the TCRdb copy is restricted to in-frame clones and leaves out a portion. This table holds roughly 180,000 clones, about 86% found once. Sequencing was done on a sample of peripheral blood. The receptors derive from a man in his fifties or sixties with acute or convalescent COVID-19.

The genes are TRBV5-1 and TRBJ2-3, with D possibly matching TRBD1 (5 bases). With 1 base removed from V and 3 bases from J, the gap between germline ends came to 15 bases. CDR3 length: 16 residues. CDR1 SGHRS and CDR2 YFSETQ come from the germline V gene. The CDR3 loop is CASSLRGGVSTDTQYF. In DNA, the CDR3 is TGCGCCAGCAGCTTGAGGGGTGGGGTCAGTACAGATACGCAGTATTTT. Supplemented by reference TRBV5-1 and TRBJ2-3, the full variable domain reads KAGVTQTPRYLIKTRGQQVTLSCSPISGHRSVSWYQQTPGQGLQFLFEYFSETQRNKGNFPGRFSGRQFSNSRSEMNVSTLELGDSALYLCASSLRGGVSTDTQYFGPGTRLTVL.

The V gene is TRBV7-3, the J gene TRBJ2-1; TRBD1 matches at 7 bases. V lost 6 bases and J lost 0; bases outside the gene matches: 8. The CDR3 runs 16 residues. The V gene's germline CDR1 is SGHTA and CDR2 FQGTGA. CDR3 residues: CASSSPGTASYNEQFF. The CDR3 DNA reads TGTGCCAGCAGTTCCCCCGGGACAGCCTCCTACAATGAGCAGTTCTTC.

The J gene is TRBJ2-5, the V gene TRBV5-1; D might be TRBD2 (6 bases). Deletions cut 3 bases from V and 1 base from J, with 7 bases between. This CDR3 region has 13 residues. CDR1 SGHRS and CDR2 YFSETQ come from the germline V gene. Here the CDR3 DNA reads TGCGCCAGCAGCTCGACTAGCCAAGAGACCCAGTACTTC. The encoded protein is CASSSTSQETQYF.

This clone was found a few times. The chain recombines TRBV18 with TRBJ2-1, with TRBD2 matching 11 bases. CDR3 length equals 16 residues. CDR1 and CDR2 (germline): KGHSH, LQKENI. Trimming took 0 bases from V and 15 from J; bases not matched to a gene: 13. This chain's CDR3 is CASSPPSSGRLPHLFF. The CDR3 bases are TGTGCCAGCTCACCACCCTCTAGCGGGAGGCTCCCACATCTGTTCTTC.

V is TRBV4-2 and J is TRBJ1-1, with a tentative D call TRBD1 (5 bases). V shed 4 bases and J shed 4 bases, with 16 bases lying between them. Looked up from germline, CDR1 is LGHNA and CDR2 is YNFKEQ. CDR3 size: 15 residues. CDR3: CASSPLRGGVTEAFF. The CDR3 region has the DNA TGTGCCAGCAGCCCGTTAAGGGGTGGAGTCACTGAAGCTTTCTTT.

The chain employs TRBV5-1 and TRBJ1-2; D might be TRBD1 (5 bases). This CDR3 is built from 15 residues. Trimming cost V 5 bases and J 8 bases, with 22 bases left between them. The germline CDR1 and CDR2 sequences are SGHRS and YFSETQ. CDR3 in amino acids: CASRMGLDILSGYTF. The CDR3 DNA reads TGCGCCAGCAGGATGGGTTTGGACATTCTTTCAGGCTACACCTTC.

This sequence joins TRBV5-1 and TRBJ2-1, with TRBD1 matching 9 bases. J gave up 6 bases and V 2 bases, and 9 bases lay outside the gene matches. In germline, CDR1 is SGHRS, CDR2 YFSETQ. The CDR3 spans 16 residues. The DNA of the CDR3 is TGCGCCAGCAGCTTACCGGGACAGGGAAGGGGCAATGAGCAGTTCTTC. Its protein is CASSLPGQGRGNEQFF.

V is TRBV2 and J is TRBJ2-2; D gene uncertain. This CDR3 has 15 amino acids. CDR1 SNHLY and CDR2 FYNNEI come from the germline V gene. Trimming cost V 6 bases and J 5 bases, with 16 bases left between them. CDR3 in amino acids: CASRPVPGGTGELFF. DNA of the CDR3: TGTGCCAGCAGGCCGGTACCAGGTGGGACCGGGGAGCTGTTTTTT. The full variable domain, in which reference TRBV2 and TRBJ2-2 provide the parts outside the CDR3, is EPEVTQTPSHQVTQMGQEVILRCVPISNHLYFYWYRQILGQKVEFLVSFYNNEISEKSEIFDDQFSVERPDGSNFTLKIRSTKLEDSAMYFCASRPVPGGTGELFFGEGSRLTVL.

A single count supports this clone. The chain recombines TRBV7-6 with TRBJ1-3, with 8 bases matching TRBD1. Losses at the gene ends were 5 bases for V and 3 bases for J; bases not matched to a gene: 9. This CDR3 spans 16 amino acids. In germline, CDR1 is SGHVS, CDR2 FNYEAQ. The CDR3 loop is CASSPGVRGLGNTIYF. CDR3 nucleotides: TGTGCCAGCAGCCCTGGGGTCAGGGGGCTTGGAAACACCATATATTTT.

The chain recombines TRBV13 with TRBJ2-1; 7 bases agree with TRBD1. CDR3 size: 14 residues. Germline V gene data show CDR1 as PRHDT and CDR2 as FYEKMQ (reference sequence). V lost 3 bases to trimming and J lost 8 bases; unmatched junction nucleotides: 7. CDR3 amino acids: CASSFDRVDDEQFF. CDR3 nucleotides: TGTGCCAGCAGCTTCGACAGGGTAGACGATGAGCAGTTCTTC.

This chain's CDR3 is CASSLGRRGGYGYTF. DNA for the CDR3: TGTGCCAGCAGCTTAGGCCGACGGGGGGGCTATGGCTACACCTTC. The J gene is TRBJ1-2, the V gene TRBV6-5; D possibly corresponds to TRBD1 (5 bases). V dropped 6 bases and J dropped 4 bases, with 18 bases sitting between them. Germline CDR1 is MNHEY and CDR2 is SVGAGI. The CDR3 sequence is 15 residues long.

The chain has TRBV5-5 and TRBJ1-6; 9 bases are a match to TRBD1. Trimming took 1 base from V and 7 from J; bases not matched to a gene: 3. The CDR3 is made up of 15 amino acids. Looked up from germline, CDR1 is SGHKS and CDR2 is YYEKEE (reference sequence). CDR3 amino acids: CASSLTTGGNSPLHF. The CDR3 nucleotides are TGTGCCAGCAGCTTGACTACAGGGGGCAATTCACCCCTCCACTTT.

The V call is TRBV29-1, the J call TRBJ1-2; 9 nucleotides align to TRBD1. The junction had 4 bases not matched to a gene; V was cut back by 6 bases and J by 2 bases. The CDR3 contains 13 residues. The germline V gene encodes CDR1 SQVTM and CDR2 ANQGSEA. In DNA, the CDR3 is TGCAGCGTGGCCGGGACAGGGAACTATGGCTACACCTTC. It encodes CSVAGTGNYGYTF.

The chain couples TRBV30 to TRBJ1-2; perhaps TRBD1 as D (6 bases). V was shortened by 2 bases and J by 9 bases, with 22 bases between the two germline ends. CDR1 is GTSNPN, CDR2 SVGIG, per germline (reference sequence). CDR3 length: 15 amino acids. The CDR3 DNA reads TGTGCCTGGAGTCCCGGCGGTTCCGGGACAAGAAGCTACACCTTC. Its translation is CAWSPGGSGTRSYTF.

This chain links TRBV11-1 with TRBJ1-1; 7 bases are a match to TRBD1. The CDR3 spans 14 residues. Looked up from germline, CDR1 is SGHAT and CDR2 is FQDESV (reference sequence). With 3 bases clipped from V and 0 bases from J, the junction kept 1 base outside the gene matches. The CDR3 nucleotides read TGTGCCAGCAGCTTGGGACAGATGAACACTGAAGCTTTCTTT. Translation gives CASSLGQMNTEAFF.

V usage is TRBV2 and J usage is TRBJ2-1; D remains ambiguous. CDR1 is SNHLY and CDR2 is FYNNEI in the germline V gene. V was shortened by 3 bases and J by 4 bases, with 13 bases between the two germline ends. The CDR3 has 15 amino acids. The CDR3: CASSEYSPAYNEQFF. The CDR3, as DNA: TGTGCCAGCAGTGAGTATAGCCCGGCGTACAATGAGCAGTTCTTC. The entire variable domain, with the rest obtained from reference TRBV2 and TRBJ2-1, is as follows: EPEVTQTPSHQVTQMGQEVILRCVPISNHLYFYWYRQILGQKVEFLVSFYNNEISEKSEIFDDQFSVERPDGSNFTLKIRSTKLEDSAMYFCASSEYSPAYNEQFFGPGTRLTVL.

The rearrangement links TRBV28 to TRBJ2-1; D ambiguous. Germline V gene data show CDR1 as MDHEN and CDR2 as SYDVKM. V lost 7 bases and J lost 8, with 15 bases in between. This CDR3 has 13 amino acids. CDR3 sequence (DNA): TGTGCCAGCACCCTGTACTCTCGCCATGAGCAGTTCTTC. Amino acid sequence: CASTLYSRHEQFF.

This sequence joins TRBV5-1 and TRBJ1-2; TRBD1 is a possible D gene (6 bases). The V end lost 4 bases, the J end lost 0 bases, and 19 bases lay between the germline ends. The CDR3 consists of 17 residues. CDR1 is SGHRS and CDR2 is YFSETQ in the germline V gene. The CDR3 DNA is TGCGCCAGCAGCCCGGTACCCACCACAGGGACTAACTATGGCTACACCTTC. Protein product: CASSPVPTTGTNYGYTF.

The chain carries TRBV19 and TRBJ1-5; no clear D gene. Germline loops: CDR1 LNHDA, CDR2 SQIVND (reference sequence). CDR3 length equals 16 residues. The V gene lost 6 bases and the J gene lost 0 bases, with 15 bases spanning the gap. The CDR3 sequence: CASRTSDRISNQPQHF. CDR3 coding DNA: TGTGCCAGTAGGACATCGGATCGGATTAGCAATCAGCCCCAGCATTTT.

The chain carries TRBV28 and TRBJ2-7; the match to TRBD1 covers 9 bases. The CDR3 contains 15 residues. V lost 6 bases and J lost 3; bases outside the gene matches: 9. Per the germline V gene, CDR1 is MDHEN and CDR2 is SYDVKM. In DNA, the CDR3 is TGTGCCAGCAGATTAACCGGGACAGGGAACTACGAGCAGTACTTC. It translates to CASRLTGTGNYEQYF.

This clone has a single count. This chain uses TRBV5-1 with TRBJ1-2, with a tentative D call TRBD1 (5 bases). The V end lost 5 bases, the J end lost 4 bases, and 15 bases lay between the germline ends. The germline V gene encodes CDR1 SGHRS and CDR2 YFSETQ. CDR3 length: 14 residues. Written as DNA, the CDR3 is TGCGCCAGCAGGATGGTGGGGACTGGCTATGGCTACACCTTC. This translates into CASRMVGTGYGYTF.

The rearrangement joins TRBV5-1 to TRBJ2-3; 9 bases agree with TRBD1. Germline trimming cut 2 bases from V and 3 bases from J; bases unmatched to any gene: 7. The CDR3 is 16 amino acids. Germline V lookup: CDR1 SGHRS, CDR2 YFSETQ. The CDR3 region is CASSFPRQGGTDTQYF. The CDR3 bases are TGCGCCAGCAGCTTCCCAAGACAGGGGGGGACAGATACGCAGTATTTT.

The table lists this clone with a count of one. This chain joins TRBV9 and TRBJ2-5; 9 positions agree with TRBD1. The length of the CDR3 is 19 residues. Per the germline V gene, CDR1 is SGDLS and CDR2 is YYNGEE. Trimming cost V 4 bases and J 2 bases; bases outside gene matches: 18. CDR3 in amino acids: CASSTYDRGRAPPQETQYF. DNA of the CDR3: TGTGCCAGCAGCACCTACGACAGGGGGAGGGCCCCCCCACAAGAGACCCAGTACTTC.